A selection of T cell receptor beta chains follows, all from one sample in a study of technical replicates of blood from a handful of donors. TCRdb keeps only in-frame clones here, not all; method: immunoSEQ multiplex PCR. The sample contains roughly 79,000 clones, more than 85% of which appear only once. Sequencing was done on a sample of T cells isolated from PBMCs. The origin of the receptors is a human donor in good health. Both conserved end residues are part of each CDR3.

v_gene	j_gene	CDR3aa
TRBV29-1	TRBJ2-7	CSVETLSGEVEQYF
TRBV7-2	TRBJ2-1	CASSLRLAGYNEQFF
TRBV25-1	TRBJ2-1	CASSATSGNNEQFF
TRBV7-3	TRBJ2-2	CASSLTGLALNTGELFF
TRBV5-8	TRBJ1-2	CASSPRGTGYTF
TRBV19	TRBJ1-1	CASSIDLGEGTEAFF
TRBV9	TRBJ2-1	CASSVGGGPPNEQFF
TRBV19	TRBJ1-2	CASTTRDGYTF
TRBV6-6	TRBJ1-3	CASSTDGNTIYF
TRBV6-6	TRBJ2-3	CASSKLARLTDTQYF